Given below is one T cell receptor (beta chain) in context. Its specificity is unknown. These data belong to a study of spatial heterogeneity in lung cancer. MiXCR, run by TCRdb on the 5' RACE reads, gives a single entry per CDR3 protein. Here the sample spans about 4,000 distinct CDR3 sequences, 30% to 45% being singletons. Points from the study as a whole: It was found that expanded intratumoral alpha and beta TCR counts tracked tumor mutation counts.

The J segment lost 5 bases and the V segment lost 5 bases, leaving 7 bases of the junction unmatched. This CDR3 region has 14 residues. Per germline, CDR1 SGHTA and CDR2 FQGTGA. Stated time point: sample taken at primary tumor resection. The sequence came from a male donor with early-stage non-small cell lung cancer. The V call is TRBV7-3, the J call TRBJ2-7; 9 nucleotides align to TRBD1. The sample here was lung tumor tissue, taken at surgery. CDR3 loop: CASSPGTGQHEQYF. As DNA, the CDR3 is TGTGCCAGCAGCCCCGGGACAGGGCAGCACGAGCAGTACTTC.